This paragraph covers one T cell receptor (beta chain) sequence. Its antigen remains unidentified. This entry is derived from a study of CD8 T cells in Susac syndrome. CD8+ and CD4+ T cells from blood underwent TCR beta sequencing, which was carried out in a high-throughput format. In Susac syndrome patients, recently defined diagnostic criteria for definite or probable disease were met. Study-wide results and limits: The study conceded that its TCR sequencing and HLA analysis involved relatively few individuals.

RNA in amounts of roughly 0.5 to 1 ug was reverse transcribed with random hexamers. Amplification of TCR beta CDR3 used immunoSEQ multiplex PCR across 54 Vbeta and 13 Jbeta. TCRdb re-called the immunoSEQ multiplex PCR reads with MiXCR, one entry per CDR3 protein. The sample lists 85,000 to 95,000 distinct CDR3 sequences; over 90% were seen once. The source is a human donor with Susac syndrome. The specimen sequenced was CD4+ T cells from PBMCs.

The CDR3 bases are TGTGCCAGCAGCCCACCGGGACAGGGGTATGGCTACACCTTC. Amino acids: CASSPPGQGYGYTF. This rearrangement joins TRBV5-4 to TRBJ1-2; 10 nucleotides align to TRBD1. The germline gives CDR1 SGHNT, CDR2 YYREEE (reference sequence). The CDR3 contains 14 residues. The J segment lost 5 bases and the V segment lost 4 bases, leaving 5 bases of the junction unmatched.